The sequence of this TCR beta chain was determined in a study of blood T cell repertoires in COVID-19. TCRdb keeps only in-frame clones here, not all; method: immunoSEQ multiplex PCR. The sample shows 150,000 to 200,000 clones, around nine tenths of them seen only once. Germline values: CDR1 DFQATT, CDR2 SNEGSKA (reference sequence). This CDR3 is built from 14 residues. V lost 3 bases to trimming and J lost 3 bases, with 12 bases between them. Sequencing input: peripheral blood. V is TRBV20-1 and J is TRBJ2-1; tentatively, D is TRBD1 (5 bases). This receptor was identified in a woman in her seventies with COVID-19, enrolled during active disease. The CDR3 protein is CSASRQTLYNEQFF. The CDR3 region has the DNA TGCAGTGCTAGTAGACAGACCCTCTACAATGAGCAGTTCTTC.